This T cell receptor (beta chain) came from a study of blood T cell repertoires in COVID-19. Whole-study context: Samples representing acute and convalescent COVID-19 were sourced from the United States, Italy and Spain. Nucleic acid was either cDNA or gDNA, and it came from T cells, B-cell-depleted T cells, or PBMCs.

Original analysis: Amplification of reference gene primers provided the estimated nucleated cell counts. The data were produced by immunoSEQ multiplex PCR, yet TCRdb's version contains in-frame clones alone and is incomplete. V and J calls and clone size are those listed in that table; D and trimming were worked out from the DNA. The sample carries roughly 200,000 clones, about 80% recorded once. The sequence came from a man aged 50 or older with active or convalescent COVID-19. The specimen was peripheral blood.

DNA of the CDR3: TGCGCCAGCTATTCTGAGTTTCAAGAGACCCAGTACTTC. Protein product: CASYSEFQETQYF. The chain carries TRBV5-1 and TRBJ2-5; D remains unclear. Germline CDR1 is SGHRS and CDR2 is YFSETQ. The length of the CDR3 is 13 residues. Trimming left V 7 bases short and J 2 bases short, with 12 bases between. The complete variable domain, with remaining parts taken from reference TRBV5-1 and TRBJ2-5, reads KAGVTQTPRYLIKTRGQQVTLSCSPISGHRSVSWYQQTPGQGLQFLFEYFSETQRNKGNFPGRFSGRQFSNSRSEMNVSTLELGDSALYLCASYSEFQETQYFGPGTRLLVL.